A selection of T cell receptor beta chains follows, all from one sample in a study of cytomegalovirus exposure and HLA in healthy donors. The assay was immunoSEQ multiplex PCR, and TCRdb's table has in-frame clones only and misses some. The sample's table shows approximately 110,000 clones. Sequenced input: PBMCs. These receptors came from a man between 18 and 29 years old in good health and CMV-seronegative. Each CDR3 is given with its conserved first and last residue. D genes are given only for firm matches.

CDR3 DNA: TGTGCCAGCAGTGAGTCACTCGGGGATGGTACCATATATTTT; CDR3 protein: CASSESLGDGTIYF; J gene: TRBJ1-3; V gene: TRBV6-4; D gene: .
CDR3 DNA: TGTGCCAGCAACCCAGTGCAGGGCCTCTCCTACGAGCAGTACTTC; CDR3 protein: CASNPVQGLSYEQYF; J gene: TRBJ2-7; V gene: TRBV6-6; D gene: .
CDR3 DNA: TGTGCCAGCAGCTTAATGTCGGGGGAGCTGTTTTTT; CDR3 protein: CASSLMSGELFF; J gene: TRBJ2-2; V gene: TRBV7-8; D gene: .
CDR3 DNA: TGCGCCAGCAGCTCCTCAGGGGGAAACTATGGCTACACCTTC; CDR3 protein: CASSSSGGNYGYTF; J gene: TRBJ1-2; V gene: TRBV5-1; D gene: TRBD1
CDR3 DNA: TGTGCCAGCAGTGAAGTTGTTTGGGGCATGGCTAATGAAAAACTGTTTTTT; CDR3 protein: CASSEVVWGMANEKLFF; J gene: TRBJ1-4; V gene: TRBV2; D gene: .
CDR3 DNA: TGTGCCAGCAACCTTAGGACTAGCGGGAACAATGAGCAGTTCTTC; CDR3 protein: CASNLRTSGNNEQFF; J gene: TRBJ2-1; V gene: TRBV5-4; D gene: TRBD2
CDR3 DNA: TGCGCCAGTAGCCGGACAGCAACTAATGAAAAACTGTTTTTT; CDR3 protein: CASSRTATNEKLFF; J gene: TRBJ1-4; V gene: TRBV5-1; D gene: .
CDR3 DNA: TGCGCCAGCAGCTTGGACGGGACTACCTACAATGAGCAGTTCTTC; CDR3 protein: CASSLDGTTYNEQFF; J gene: TRBJ2-1; V gene: TRBV5-1; D gene: TRBD2
CDR3 DNA: TGCGCCAGCAGCTTGGGAGGACTAGCTTCCTACGAGCAGTACTTC; CDR3 protein: CASSLGGLASYEQYF; J gene: TRBJ2-7; V gene: TRBV5-1; D gene: TRBD2
CDR3 DNA: TGTGCCAGCCACCCGGGGGGCGTTAAAGATGGCTACACCTTC; CDR3 protein: CASHPGGVKDGYTF; J gene: TRBJ1-2; V gene: TRBV7-2; D gene: .
CDR3 DNA: TGTGCCACGCATAGACAGGGAGACCAGCCCCAGCATTTT; CDR3 protein: CATHRQGDQPQHF; J gene: TRBJ1-5; V gene: TRBV2; D gene: TRBD1
CDR3 DNA: TGTGCCTGGAGTGTTGTACTGAGCTCCTATAATTCACCCCTCCACTTT; CDR3 protein: CAWSVVLSSYNSPLHF; J gene: TRBJ1-6; V gene: TRBV30; D gene: .
CDR3 DNA: TGTGCCAGCAGCTTAGAGGAGGGTGTTGGGGCCAAAAACATTCAGTACTTC; CDR3 protein: CASSLEEGVGAKNIQYF; J gene: TRBJ2-4; V gene: TRBV7-9; D gene: .
CDR3 DNA: TGTGCCAGCGGGACTACCACAGATACGCAGTATTTT; CDR3 protein: CASGTTTDTQYF; J gene: TRBJ2-3; V gene: TRBV6-1; D gene: TRBD2
CDR3 DNA: TGTGCCAGCAGTCCCAGGGGAATCAATCAGCCCCAGCATTTT; CDR3 protein: CASSPRGINQPQHF; J gene: TRBJ1-5; V gene: TRBV6-5; D gene: .
CDR3 DNA: TGCGCCAGCAGCGCGGGGCCTTCCCCCTCCTACGAGCAGTACTTC; CDR3 protein: CASSAGPSPSYEQYF; J gene: TRBJ2-7; V gene: TRBV5-1; D gene: .
CDR3 DNA: TGCAGCGTGGAACAGGGACTTCGCACTGAAGCTTTCTTT; CDR3 protein: CSVEQGLRTEAFF; J gene: TRBJ1-1; V gene: TRBV29-1; D gene: .
CDR3 DNA: TGTGCCAGCAGCTCACTTACATCAGGGGGTATCGGCGAGCAGTACTTC; CDR3 protein: CASSSLTSGGIGEQYF; J gene: TRBJ2-7; V gene: TRBV7-8; D gene: TRBD1
CDR3 DNA: TGTGCCAGCAGTCGCCGGGGGGCTTCTGGTCAGCCCCAGCATTTT; CDR3 protein: CASSRRGASGQPQHF; J gene: TRBJ1-5; V gene: TRBV28; D gene: .
CDR3 DNA: TGTGCCAGCTCTCGTTCGGGACTCAAAAACTACGAGCAGTACTTC; CDR3 protein: CASSRSGLKNYEQYF; J gene: TRBJ2-7; V gene: TRBV18; D gene: .
CDR3 DNA: TGTGCCTGGAGTTCCCCTTACAGGGACTCTGGAAACACCATATATTTT; CDR3 protein: CAWSSPYRDSGNTIYF; J gene: TRBJ1-3; V gene: TRBV30; D gene: .
CDR3 DNA: TGCGCCAGCAGCTTGGAACAGGGTGGGTCCTACGAGCAGTACTTC; CDR3 protein: CASSLEQGGSYEQYF; J gene: TRBJ2-7; V gene: TRBV5-1; D gene: .
CDR3 DNA: TGTGCCAGCAGCACAGGGGTTAGCTACACCTTC; CDR3 protein: CASSTGVSYTF; J gene: TRBJ1-2; V gene: TRBV9; D gene: TRBD1
CDR3 DNA: TGTGCCAGCAGCCCATTGAACTCGGGTTACACCGGGGAGCTGTTTTTT; CDR3 protein: CASSPLNSGYTGELFF; J gene: TRBJ2-2; V gene: TRBV5-6; D gene: .
CDR3 DNA: TGTGCCAGTAGTATTCCAACTACAATAGCAGCCACCATATATTTT; CDR3 protein: CASSIPTTIAATIYF; J gene: TRBJ1-3; V gene: TRBV19; D gene: .
CDR3 DNA: TGTGCCAGCAGCTTGGGGACAGTCGCCTACGAGCAGTACTTC; CDR3 protein: CASSLGTVAYEQYF; J gene: TRBJ2-7; V gene: TRBV5-8; D gene: .
CDR3 DNA: TGCGCCAGCAGCCGCAGACAGGGGGATCAAGGGAAAAGGGACAGCACTGAAGCTTTCTTT; CDR3 protein: CASSRRQGDQGKRDSTEAFF; J gene: TRBJ1-1; V gene: TRBV4-1; D gene: TRBD1
CDR3 DNA: TGCGCCAGCAGCCTGGGACTAGCGGGAGTGGGTGAGCAGTTCTTC; CDR3 protein: CASSLGLAGVGEQFF; J gene: TRBJ2-1; V gene: TRBV5-1; D gene: TRBD2
CDR3 DNA: TGTGCCAGCAGTGAACCGGGACAGGTAATGAACACTGAAGCTTTCTTT; CDR3 protein: CASSEPGQVMNTEAFF; J gene: TRBJ1-1; V gene: TRBV25-1; D gene: TRBD1
CDR3 DNA: TGCGCCAGCAGCTTGGGAGGGGGCTCCTACAATGAGCAGTTCTTC; CDR3 protein: CASSLGGGSYNEQFF; J gene: TRBJ2-1; V gene: TRBV5-1; D gene: .
CDR3 DNA: TGTGCCAGCAGTTTAAGGCAGGGTAAAACCTACGAGCAGTACTTC; CDR3 protein: CASSLRQGKTYEQYF; J gene: TRBJ2-7; V gene: TRBV27; D gene: .
CDR3 DNA: TGTGCTAGTGGTTTAGCGGACGTGAGCGAGCAGTACTTC; CDR3 protein: CASGLADVSEQYF; J gene: TRBJ2-7; V gene: TRBV12-5; D gene: .
CDR3 DNA: TGCGCCAGCAGCACCCAGAACGGAGGTTCACCCCTCCACTTT; CDR3 protein: CASSTQNGGSPLHF; J gene: TRBJ1-6; V gene: TRBV5-1; D gene: .
CDR3 DNA: TGTGCCAGTAGTAGGCCGGGGGAAGCTAACTATGGCTACACCTTC; CDR3 protein: CASSRPGEANYGYTF; J gene: TRBJ1-2; V gene: TRBV19; D gene: .
CDR3 DNA: TGTGCCAGCAGTGAGGGAACAGGGAACACTGAAGCTTTCTTT; CDR3 protein: CASSEGTGNTEAFF; J gene: TRBJ1-1; V gene: TRBV2; D gene: .
CDR3 DNA: TGCGCCAGCAGACAGGGACCTAGCACAGATACGCAGTATTTT; CDR3 protein: CASRQGPSTDTQYF; J gene: TRBJ2-3; V gene: TRBV5-1; D gene: .